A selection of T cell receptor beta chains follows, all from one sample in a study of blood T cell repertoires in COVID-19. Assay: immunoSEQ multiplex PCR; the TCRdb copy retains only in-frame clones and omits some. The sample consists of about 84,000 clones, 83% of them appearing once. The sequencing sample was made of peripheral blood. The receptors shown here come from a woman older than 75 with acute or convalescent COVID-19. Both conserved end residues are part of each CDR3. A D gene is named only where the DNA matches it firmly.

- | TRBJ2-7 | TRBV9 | CASSASGVKPEQYF | TGTGCCAGCAGCGCGTCCGGGGTCAAACCTGAGCAGTACTTC
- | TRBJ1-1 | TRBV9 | CASSVDSLEDTEAFF | TGTGCCAGCAGCGTTGACTCTTTAGAAGACACTGAAGCTTTCTTT
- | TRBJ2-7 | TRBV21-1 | CASIPGGGHHEQYF | TGTGCCAGCATCCCCGGCGGGGGCCACCACGAGCAGTACTTC
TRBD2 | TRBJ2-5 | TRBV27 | CASSLLGLAGIKETQYF | TGTGCCAGCAGTTTATTAGGGCTAGCGGGGATAAAAGAGACCCAGTACTTC
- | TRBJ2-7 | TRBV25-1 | CATQNTMSYEQYF | TGTGCCACCCAGAACACGATGTCCTACGAGCAGTACTTC
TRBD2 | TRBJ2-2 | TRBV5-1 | CASSKGLAGEAGELFF | TGCGCCAGCAGCAAGGGACTAGCGGGAGAAGCCGGGGAGCTGTTTTTT
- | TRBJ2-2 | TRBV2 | CASSEVRAGTGELFF | TGTGCCAGCAGTGAAGTGAGGGCAGGAACCGGGGAGCTGTTTTTT
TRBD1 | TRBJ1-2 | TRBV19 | CASSTEPGQGALGYTF | TGTGCCAGTAGTACAGAACCGGGACAGGGGGCGTTGGGCTACACCTTC
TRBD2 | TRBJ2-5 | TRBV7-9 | CASSLGLAAETQYF | TGTGCCAGCAGCCTGGGGCTAGCGGCGGAGACCCAGTACTTC
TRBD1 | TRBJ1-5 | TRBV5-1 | CASLITLGDRGGLSNQPQHF | TGCGCCAGCCTCATAACACTGGGGGACAGGGGAGGCTTGAGCAATCAGCCCCAGCATTTT
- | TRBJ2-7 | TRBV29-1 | CSVGVGSPYEQYF | TGCAGCGTTGGGGTCGGGAGTCCCTACGAGCAGTACTTC